The entry below describes one T cell receptor beta chain. Its antigen is unknown. The sample originates from a study of T cells after yellow fever vaccination. The wider study: Some fractions had low cell numbers, and these were prepared with SMART-Seq v4 Ultra Low Input.

5'RACE template switching produced TCR cDNA carrying a universal primer site and UMIs. TCRdb recomputed calls from the 5' RACE reads with MiXCR, one row per CDR3 protein. The table lists hundreds of thousands of distinct CDR3 sequences, around 20% of them singletons. The CDR3 runs to 15 residues. V dropped 3 bases and J dropped 4 bases, with 15 bases sitting between them. The germline V gene encodes CDR1 LGHNA and CDR2 YSLEER. Findings and limits, study-wide: Weaker overall was a secondary response that nonetheless peaked faster, on day 5 versus 15. CD4 and CD8 compartments shared a small share of clonotypes.

This rearrangement joins TRBV4-3 to TRBJ1-2, with D unclear. This sequence was found in a man aged 18 to 29 who received the YFV17D yellow fever vaccine. The specimen comprised PBMCs, sampled before the yellow fever booster vaccination. The CDR3 protein is CASSQSGLSPYGYTF. DNA of the CDR3: TGCGCCAGCAGCCAGAGTGGGCTCTCCCCCTATGGCTACACCTTC.